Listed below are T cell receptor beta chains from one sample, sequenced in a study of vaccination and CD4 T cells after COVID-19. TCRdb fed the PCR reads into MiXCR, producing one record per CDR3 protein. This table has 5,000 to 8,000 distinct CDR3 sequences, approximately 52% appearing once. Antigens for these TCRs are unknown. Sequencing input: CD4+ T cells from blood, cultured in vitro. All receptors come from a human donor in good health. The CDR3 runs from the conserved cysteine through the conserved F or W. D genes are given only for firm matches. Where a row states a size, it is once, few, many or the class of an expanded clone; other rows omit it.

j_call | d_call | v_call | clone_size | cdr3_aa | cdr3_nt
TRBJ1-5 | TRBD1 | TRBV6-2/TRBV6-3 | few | CASSFRTGVGQPQHF | TGTGCCAGCAGTTTTCGGACAGGGGTAGGGCAGCCCCAGCATTTT
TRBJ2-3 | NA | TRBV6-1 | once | CASSPLAGSDTQYF | TGTGCCAGCAGTCCCCTGGCGGGGTCAGATACGCAGTATTTT
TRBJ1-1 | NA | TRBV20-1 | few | CSASPWDNLNTEAFF | TGCAGTGCAAGCCCCTGGGACAACTTGAACACTGAAGCTTTCTTT
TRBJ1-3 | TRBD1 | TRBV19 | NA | CASRPGTGVGNTIYF | TGTGCCAGTAGACCCGGGACAGGGGTCGGAAACACCATATATTTT
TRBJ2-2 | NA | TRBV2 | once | CASSAFIGELFF | TGTGCCAGTTCCGCCTTTATCGGGGAGCTGTTTTTT
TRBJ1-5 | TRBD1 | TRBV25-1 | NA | CASSSRTGGLWCNQPQHF | TGTGCCAGCAGTTCCCGGACAGGGGGTCTGTGGTGCAATCAGCCCCAGCATTTT
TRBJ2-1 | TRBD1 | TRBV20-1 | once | CSASPPDRVGEQFF | TGCAGTGCTAGTCCCCCGGACAGGGTTGGTGAGCAGTTCTTC
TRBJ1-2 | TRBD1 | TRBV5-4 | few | CASSQDRGLVYGYTF | TGTGCCAGCAGCCAAGACAGGGGGCTTGTCTATGGCTACACCTTC
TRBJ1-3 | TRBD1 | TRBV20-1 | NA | CSAGGGQGSNTIYF | TGCAGTGCTGGAGGGGGACAGGGGAGTAACACCATATATTTT
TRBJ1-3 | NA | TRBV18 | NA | CASSPRDSRQGIYF | TGTGCCAGCTCACCCCGGGACTCGAGGCAGGGGATATATTTT
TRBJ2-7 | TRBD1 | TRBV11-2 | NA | CASSLGTGGTYEQYF | TGTGCCAGCAGTCTCGGGACAGGGGGGACCTACGAGCAGTACTTC
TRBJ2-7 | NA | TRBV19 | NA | CASNPGPAGEQYF | TGTGCCAGTAATCCGGGCCCGGCGGGGGAGCAGTACTTC
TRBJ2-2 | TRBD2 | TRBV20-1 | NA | CSARKTSATGELFF | TGCAGTGCCCGCAAAACTAGCGCCACCGGGGAGCTGTTTTTT
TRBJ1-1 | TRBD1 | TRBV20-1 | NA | CSADPTGGTEAFF | TGCAGTGCCGATCCAACAGGGGGCACTGAAGCTTTCTTT
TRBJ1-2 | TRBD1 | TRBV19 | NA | CASSIRTGKGSYTF | TGTGCCAGTAGTATCCGGACAGGGAAGGGTAGCTACACCTTC
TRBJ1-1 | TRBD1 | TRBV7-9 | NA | CASSSGQGRVVNTEAFF | TGTGCCAGCAGCTCGGGACAGGGGAGAGTAGTGAACACTGAAGCTTTCTTT
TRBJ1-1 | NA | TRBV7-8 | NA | CASSSQMNTEAFF | TGTGCCAGCAGCTCCCAAATGAACACTGAAGCTTTCTTT
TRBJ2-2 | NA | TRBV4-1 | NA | CASSQGRQNTGELFF | TGCGCCAGCAGCCAAGGGCGACAGAACACCGGGGAGCTGTTTTTT
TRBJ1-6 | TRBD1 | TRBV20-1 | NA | CSARDRAGSPLHF | TGCAGTGCTCGGGACAGGGCAGGGTCACCCCTCCACTTT
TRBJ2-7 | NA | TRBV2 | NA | CASTGVGSYEQYF | TGTGCCAGCACCGGGGTGGGTTCCTACGAGCAGTACTTC
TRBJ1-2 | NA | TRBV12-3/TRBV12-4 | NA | CASSLANYGYTF | TGTGCCAGCAGTTTGGCTAACTATGGCTACACCTTC
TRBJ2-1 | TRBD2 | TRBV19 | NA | CATKRAGVDYNEQFF | TGTGCCACCAAAAGGGCGGGAGTGGACTACAATGAGCAGTTCTTC
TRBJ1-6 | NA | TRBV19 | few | CASSLQGGNNSPLHF | TGTGCCAGTAGTCTACAGGGAGGCAACAATTCACCCCTCCACTTT
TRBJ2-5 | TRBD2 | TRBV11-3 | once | CASSGSGRQETQYF | TGTGCCAGCAGCGGTTCCGGGAGGCAAGAGACCCAGTACTTC
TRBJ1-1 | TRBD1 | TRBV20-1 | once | CSATRITGGTEAFF | TGCAGTGCCACCCGCATTACAGGGGGGACTGAAGCTTTCTTT
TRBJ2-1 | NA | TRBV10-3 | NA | CAISGWTTGRLNEQFF | TGTGCCATCAGTGGGTGGACGACCGGCCGCCTTAATGAGCAGTTCTTC
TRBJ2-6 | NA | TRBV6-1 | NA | CASSERQGGPGANVLTF | TGTGCCAGCAGTGAACGACAGGGAGGGCCTGGGGCCAACGTCCTGACTTTC
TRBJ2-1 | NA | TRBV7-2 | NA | CASSFDSYNEQFF | TGTGCCAGCAGCTTCGACTCCTACAATGAGCAGTTCTTC
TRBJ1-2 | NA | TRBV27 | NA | CASSMWGARDGYTF | TGTGCCAGCAGCATGTGGGGGGCACGAGACGGCTACACCTTC
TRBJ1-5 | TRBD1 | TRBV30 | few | CAWSKQGGSQPQHF | TGTGCCTGGAGTAAACAGGGGGGTAGTCAGCCCCAGCATTTT
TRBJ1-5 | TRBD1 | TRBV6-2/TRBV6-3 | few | CASSPRRQGAQPQHF | TGTGCCAGCAGTCCTCGTAGGCAGGGGGCCCAGCCCCAGCATTTT
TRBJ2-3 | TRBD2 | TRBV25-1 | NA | CASSEIGGGFTDTQYF | TGTGCCAGCAGTGAGATAGGCGGGGGGTTCACAGATACGCAGTATTTT
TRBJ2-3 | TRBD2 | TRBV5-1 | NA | CASSSGLAGVPSTDTQYF | TGCGCCAGCAGCTCTGGACTAGCGGGGGTCCCTAGCACAGATACGCAGTATTTT
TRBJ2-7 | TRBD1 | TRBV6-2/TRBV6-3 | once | CASKENSGGSYEQYF | TGTGCCAGCAAAGAAAACTCAGGGGGAAGTTACGAGCAGTACTTC
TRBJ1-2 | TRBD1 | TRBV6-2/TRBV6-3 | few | CASSRGGGYGYTF | TGTGCCAGCAGTCGAGGGGGCGGCTATGGCTACACCTTC
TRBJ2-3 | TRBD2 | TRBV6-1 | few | CASVRGGTDTQYF | TGTGCCAGCGTGCGGGGGGGCACAGATACGCAGTATTTT
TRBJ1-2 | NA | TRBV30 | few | CAREIGDLAGYTF | TGTGCCCGGGAAATAGGAGATCTGGCTGGCTACACCTTC
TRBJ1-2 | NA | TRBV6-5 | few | CASSYSLDSNYGYTF | TGTGCCAGCAGTTACTCCCTGGACAGTAACTATGGCTACACCTTC
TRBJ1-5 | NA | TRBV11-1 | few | CASSFRTQPQHF | TGTGCCAGCAGCTTCAGAACTCAGCCCCAGCATTTT
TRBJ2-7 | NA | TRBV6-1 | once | CASRPGDWSTYEQYF | TGTGCCAGCAGACCTGGAGATTGGTCAACCTACGAGCAGTACTTC
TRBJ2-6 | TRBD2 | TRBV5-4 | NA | CASSSKTSGRVGANVLTF | TGTGCCAGCAGCTCGAAGACTAGCGGGAGGGTTGGGGCCAACGTCCTGACTTTC
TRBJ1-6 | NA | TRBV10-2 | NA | CASTQYNSPLHF | TGCGCCAGCACACAGTATAATTCACCCCTCCACTTT
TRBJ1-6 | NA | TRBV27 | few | CAAGRGTYNSPLHF | TGTGCCGCAGGGAGAGGCACGTATAATTCACCCCTCCACTTT
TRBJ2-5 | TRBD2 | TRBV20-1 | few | CSARDQLAGGETQYF | TGCAGTGCTAGAGATCAACTAGCGGGGGGAGAGACCCAGTACTTC